This T cell receptor (beta chain) derives from a study of T cell responses to AZD1222 COVID-19 vaccine. Germline values: CDR1 MNHEY, CDR2 SVGAGI. V lost 7 bases and J lost 6, with 16 bases in between. This CDR3 has 15 residues. Study-level results: Among the donors, most were white British and more were female, and clonal diversity was possibly underestimated.

In its sample, this clone was seen once. Its target is unknown. Only in-frame clones appear in the TCRdb table, and some are missing; sequencing was by immunoSEQ multiplex PCR. The table includes about 91,000 clones, roughly nine tenths detected once. The rearrangement joins TRBV6-5 to TRBJ1-6, with D hard to call. The material sequenced was peripheral blood, taken 28 days after the second AZD1222 dose. This clonotype was sampled from an adult who received the AZD1222 COVID-19 vaccine. This CDR3 reads CASKQTEGVNSPLHF. The CDR3 DNA reads TGTGCCAGCAAACAAACCGAGGGAGTTAATTCACCCCTCCACTTT.